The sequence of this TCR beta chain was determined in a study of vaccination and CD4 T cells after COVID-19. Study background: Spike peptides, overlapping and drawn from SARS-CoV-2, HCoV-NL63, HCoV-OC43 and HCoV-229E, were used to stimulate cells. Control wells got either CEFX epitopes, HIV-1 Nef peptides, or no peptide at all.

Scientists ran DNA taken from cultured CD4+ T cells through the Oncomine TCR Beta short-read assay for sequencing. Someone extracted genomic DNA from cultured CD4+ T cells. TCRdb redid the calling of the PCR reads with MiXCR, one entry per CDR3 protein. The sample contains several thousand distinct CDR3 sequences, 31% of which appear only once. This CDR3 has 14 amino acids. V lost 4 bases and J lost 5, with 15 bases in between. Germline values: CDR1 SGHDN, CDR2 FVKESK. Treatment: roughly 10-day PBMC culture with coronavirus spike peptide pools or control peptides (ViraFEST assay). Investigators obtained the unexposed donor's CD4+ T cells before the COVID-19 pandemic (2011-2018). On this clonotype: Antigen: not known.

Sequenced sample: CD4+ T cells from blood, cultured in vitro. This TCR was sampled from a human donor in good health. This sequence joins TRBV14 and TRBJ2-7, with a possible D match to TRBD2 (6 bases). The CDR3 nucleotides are TGTGCCAGCAGCCGAGGGACTTACACGAACGAGCAGTACTTC. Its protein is CASSRGTYTNEQYF.